The 32 T cell receptor beta chains listed next were all sequenced from one sample in a study of cytomegalovirus exposure and HLA in healthy donors. The PCR used 60 Vbeta and 13 Jbeta primers. Sequencing used immunoSEQ multiplex PCR; TCRdb keeps in-frame clones, though not all of them. The sample yields 110,000 to 150,000 clones, about 64% seen once. Sample: PBMCs. Receptors originate from a man aged 60-69 years in good health and CMV-seronegative.

This clone came up a few times. CDR3 coding DNA: TGTGCCAGCAGCTTAGCGCGAGGGATCGCCTACGAGCAGTACTTC. Protein sequence: CASSLARGIAYEQYF. This chain uses TRBV11-1 with TRBJ2-7, with D tentatively TRBD2 (5 bases). This CDR3 has 15 amino acids. Germline V CDR1 and CDR2: SGHAT, FQDESV (reference sequence). V gave up 0 bases and J gave up 2 bases, with 11 bases separating them.

In this sample, this clone turned up a few times. The rearrangement uses TRBV13 and TRBJ2-1; 7 bases match TRBD1. The CDR3 sequence is 15 residues long. CDR1 PRHDT and CDR2 FYEKMQ come from the germline V gene (reference sequence). Trimming removed 0 bases from V and 4 bases from J; junction bases left unmatched: 3. This CDR3 reads CASSLGKGAYNEQFF. In DNA form, the CDR3 reads TGTGCCAGCAGCTTAGGAAAGGGGGCGTACAATGAGCAGTTCTTC.

The chain uses TRBV11-1 and TRBJ2-2; D gene ambiguous. This CDR3 is built from 18 residues. The germline V and J ends were trimmed by 1 base and 5 bases, with 20 bases remaining between them. The germline gives CDR1 SGHAT, CDR2 FQDESV (reference sequence). As DNA, the CDR3 is TGTGCCAGCAGCTTAGGGTACGCCGGGTCTCTCTCGACCGGGGAGCTGTTTTTT. Protein product: CASSLGYAGSLSTGELFF.

This clone was counted between two and nine times. The V call is TRBV7-9, the J call TRBJ2-5; TRBD2 might be the D (5 bases). This CDR3 contains 14 residues. CDR1 and CDR2 (germline): SEHNR, FQNEAQ (reference sequence). V was shortened by 4 bases and J by 0 bases, with 9 bases between the two germline ends. The chain's CDR3 is CASSSQRYQETQYF. DNA for the CDR3: TGTGCCAGCAGCTCACAGCGGTACCAAGAGACCCAGTACTTC.

This rearrangement joins TRBV11-1 to TRBJ2-5; the D gene is possibly TRBD2 (6 bases). The CDR3 is 14 residues long. The V gene lost 5 bases and the J gene lost 3 bases, with 13 bases spanning the gap. Germline CDR1 and CDR2: SGHAT and FQDESV (reference sequence). The CDR3 sequence: CASSLRSGEETQYF. The CDR3 coding sequence is TGTGCCAGCAGCCTCCGATCGGGAGAAGAGACCCAGTACTTC.

The V gene is TRBV6-5, the J gene TRBJ2-5; 9 bases fit TRBD1. The V segment lost 4 bases and the J segment 5 bases; nucleotides outside the gene matches: 5. This CDR3 spans 14 amino acids. Germline CDR1 reads MNHEY; CDR2 reads SVGAGI. The DNA of the CDR3 is TGTGCCAGCAGTTTGGACAGGGGCTGGGAGACCCAGTACTTC. As protein: CASSLDRGWETQYF.

The chain couples TRBV29-1 to TRBJ2-6; the match to TRBD1 covers 7 bases. The CDR3 is made up of 14 amino acids. CDR1 and CDR2 from the germline V gene are SQVTM and ANQGSEA. V lost 5 bases to trimming and J lost 0 bases; unmatched junction nucleotides: 1. The chain's CDR3 is CSVRDSSGANVLTF. CDR3 nucleotides: TGCAGCGTTCGGGACAGCTCTGGGGCCAACGTCCTGACTTTC.

The J gene is TRBJ2-7, the V gene TRBV7-9, with a tentative D call TRBD1 (6 bases). CDR1 is SEHNR and CDR2 is FQNEAQ in the germline V gene (reference sequence). Trimming left V 8 bases short and J 2 bases short, with 13 bases between. The CDR3 sequence is 13 residues long. CDR3 nucleotide sequence: TGTGCCAGCGATAAGGGGGATACCTACGAGCAGTACTTC. Protein: CASDKGDTYEQYF. The entire variable domain, with the rest obtained from reference TRBV7-9 and TRBJ2-7, is as follows: DTGVSQNPRHKITKRGQNVTFRCDPISEHNRLYWYRQTLGQGPEFLTYFQNEAQLEKSRLLSDRFSAERPKGSFSTLEIQRTEQGDSAMYLCASDKGDTYEQYFGPGTRLTVT.

This rearrangement joins TRBV29-1 to TRBJ2-5; possibly TRBD2 for D (6 bases). The CDR3 has 12 amino acids. CDR1 is SQVTM, CDR2 ANQGSEA, per germline. Trimming left V 7 bases short and J 5 bases short, with 14 bases between. CDR3 sequence: CSAPVGRETQYF. Written as DNA, the CDR3 is TGCAGCGCCCCGGTGGGGAGGGAGACCCAGTACTTC.

The J gene is TRBJ2-6, the V gene TRBV28, with TRBD2 as a possible D gene (6 bases). This CDR3 is built from 16 residues. Germline lookup yields CDR1 MDHEN and CDR2 SYDVKM. The ends were cut back, 4 bases at V and 2 bases at J, with 12 bases in the middle. CDR3 region: CASSSLGGTGANVLTF. The DNA of the CDR3 is TGTGCCAGCAGTTCCCTCGGGGGAACTGGGGCCAACGTCCTGACTTTC.

The rearrangement uses TRBV10-3 and TRBJ1-1; TRBD1 matches 8 bases. V gave up 5 bases and J gave up 4 bases; unmatched junction bases: 9. Germline V gives CDR1 ENHRY, CDR2 SYGVKD. The length of the CDR3 is 15 residues. The DNA for the CDR3 is TGTGCCATCAGTCTTTCGACAGGGGCAAGCACTGAAGCTTTCTTT. This translates into CAISLSTGASTEAFF.

This clone was found a few times. This chain links TRBV4-1 with TRBJ1-4; D remains ambiguous. The germline V gene encodes CDR1 MGHRA and CDR2 YSYEKL. The CDR3 covers 13 residues. V was trimmed by 4 bases and J by 5 bases, leaving 8 bases between them. The CDR3 sequence is CASSLQQNEKLFF. CDR3 DNA: TGCGCCAGCAGCCTACAACAGAATGAAAAACTGTTTTTT.

V and J are TRBV27 and TRBJ2-7, with TRBD2 identical over 12 bases. The germline gives CDR1 MNHEY, CDR2 SMNVEV (reference sequence). This CDR3 region has 17 residues. Trimming at V came to 4 bases and at J to 3 bases, leaving 10 bases not matched to a gene. The CDR3 spells CASSSRTSGTGFYEQYF. The CDR3 DNA follows: TGTGCCAGCAGTTCCCGGACTAGCGGGACGGGATTCTACGAGCAGTACTTC.

Of note for this clone: Because the CDR3 is missing its conserved closing phenylalanine or tryptophan, this is likely a read error. It is unclear where the CDR3 begins or ends on the DNA, so no DNA is shown, and the CDR3 is as TCRdb lists it. The genes are TRBV2 and TRBJ1-1. Germline values: CDR1 SNHLY, CDR2 FYNNEI. The CDR3 has 13 residues if both end residues are counted. This chain's CDR3 is CASSVSTIGDTPL.

The genes are TRBV21-1 and TRBJ2-3; no check of the table's D call, TRBD2, against the DNA was made. TRBV21-1 is noted as a pseudogene. This CDR3 has 14 residues. CDR3 in amino acids: CASTPVVPGDTQYF. The CDR3 nucleotides read TGTGCCAGCACCCCCGTGGTCCCCGGGGATACGCAGTATTTT.

This chain links TRBV11-2 with TRBJ1-2; possible D gene TRBD1, 5 bases. Trimming shortened V by 5 bases and J by 5 bases, and 15 bases separated the two germline ends. Germline CDR1 reads SGHAT; CDR2 reads FQNNGV. This CDR3 region has 14 residues. The CDR3 bases are TGTGCCAGCAGCCTCAGGGTCTCTAGTTATGGCTACACCTTC. Amino acids: CASSLRVSSYGYTF.

The V and J genes are TRBV4-3 and TRBJ2-7, with no clear D. The CDR3 covers 14 residues. The V end was cut by 0 bases, the J end by 3 bases, with 9 bases between. The germline V gene encodes CDR1 LGHNA and CDR2 YSLEER. The CDR3 is CASSQDALSYEQYF. The CDR3, as DNA: TGCGCCAGCAGCCAAGACGCACTGAGCTACGAGCAGTACTTC.

This chain joins TRBV5-1 and TRBJ2-1, with 8 bases that match TRBD1. V lost 0 bases, J lost 14 bases, and 7 bases stayed unmatched. This CDR3 comprises 13 residues. The germline gives CDR1 SGHRS, CDR2 YFSETQ. The CDR3 DNA reads TGCGCCAGCAGCTTGGAAGGACAGGGTCAAGAGTTCTTC. This codes for CASSLEGQGQEFF.

In its sample, this clone was seen once. The chain uses TRBV19 and TRBJ1-1, with D unclear. The CDR3 totals 15 residues. Germline V gene data show CDR1 as LNHDA and CDR2 as SQIVND (reference sequence). The V end lost 5 bases, the J end lost 0 bases, and 13 bases lay between the germline ends. The CDR3 DNA sequence: TGTGCCAGTAGTCCGTTGAGGAGGGTGAACACTGAAGCTTTCTTT. Protein: CASSPLRRVNTEAFF.

This clone has just a few counts. The J gene is TRBJ1-4, the V gene TRBV30; 10 bases are shared with TRBD1. Looked up from germline, CDR1 is GTSNPN and CDR2 is SVGIG (reference sequence). There are 16 residues in the CDR3. The junction had 12 bases not matched to a gene; V was cut back by 4 bases and J by 7 bases. The CDR3 spells CAWNRRQGARREKLFF. The DNA of the CDR3 is TGTGCCTGGAACCGGAGACAGGGGGCGCGGCGTGAAAAACTGTTTTTT.

Remarks on this clone: Within the sample, other DNA sequences also encode this same CDR3. V is TRBV5-1 and J is TRBJ1-1, with D possibly TRBD1 on 6 matching bases. Trimming stripped 4 bases from V and 1 base from J, with 14 bases between. Germline loops: CDR1 SGHRS, CDR2 YFSETQ. The CDR3 runs 15 residues. The CDR3 nucleotides read TGCGCCAGCAGCCCCACGGGAGGGGGGAACACTGAAGCTTTCTTT. Its translation is CASSPTGGGNTEAFF. The whole variable domain, filled in from reference TRBV5-1 and TRBJ1-1, reads KAGVTQTPRYLIKTRGQQVTLSCSPISGHRSVSWYQQTPGQGLQFLFEYFSETQRNKGNFPGRFSGRQFSNSRSEMNVSTLELGDSALYLCASSPTGGGNTEAFFGQGTRLTVV.

Regarding this clone: This sample also contains other DNA sequences that code for the same CDR3. The J gene is TRBJ2-2, the V gene TRBV30; 12 bases are a match to TRBD2. Trimming at V came to 0 bases and at J to 3 bases, leaving 11 bases not matched to a gene. The V gene's germline CDR1 is GTSNPN and CDR2 SVGIG (reference sequence). The CDR3 covers 19 residues. CDR3 nucleotides: TGTGCCTGGAGTGTAGTGGGCCTAGCGGGAGGGTTGGACACCGGGGAGCTGTTTTTT. This codes for CAWSVVGLAGGLDTGELFF.

The chain is built from TRBV5-8 and TRBJ1-5; D is uncertain. The CDR3 contains 13 residues. CDR1 is SGHTS and CDR2 is YDEGEE in the germline V gene. Trimming took off 6 bases at V and 2 bases at J, with 9 bases between the two ends. This chain's CDR3 is CASNHPGNQPQHF. Written as DNA, the CDR3 is TGTGCCAGCAACCACCCGGGCAATCAGCCCCAGCATTTT.

The chain links TRBV5-1 to TRBJ2-2; D possibly corresponds to TRBD2 (7 bases). V dropped 4 bases and J dropped 4 bases, with 20 bases sitting between them. The CDR3 length is 17 residues. The germline V gene encodes CDR1 SGHRS and CDR2 YFSETQ. CDR3 coding DNA: TGCGCCAGCAGCCCGTTGGCGGGGGCGGATGGCACCGGGGAGCTGTTTTTT. Translation gives CASSPLAGADGTGELFF.

The chain has TRBV19 and TRBJ2-7, with a tentative D call TRBD2 (7 bases). Trimming removed 5 bases from V and 5 bases from J, with 22 bases in between. The CDR3 sequence is 16 residues long. Germline assignment: CDR1 LNHDA and CDR2 SQIVND (reference sequence). CDR3 region: CASSVPKRAGANEQYF. The CDR3 DNA follows: TGTGCCAGTAGTGTCCCGAAGCGGGCGGGGGCTAACGAGCAGTACTTC.

The chain combines TRBV2 with TRBJ2-7, with 13 bases matching TRBD2. There are 15 residues in the CDR3. CDR1 is SNHLY and CDR2 is FYNNEI in the germline V gene. The V gene end was trimmed by 8 bases and the J gene end by 2 bases; junction bases not matched to a gene: 6. CDR3 sequence reads: CASAATSGGPYEQYF. The CDR3, as DNA: TGTGCCAGCGCCGCGACTAGCGGGGGGCCCTACGAGCAGTACTTC. Using reference TRBV2 and TRBJ2-7 for the parts outside the CDR3, the full variable domain is EPEVTQTPSHQVTQMGQEVILRCVPISNHLYFYWYRQILGQKVEFLVSFYNNEISEKSEIFDDQFSVERPDGSNFTLKIRSTKLEDSAMYFCASAATSGGPYEQYFGPGTRLTVT.

This clone has only a few counts. The chain recombines TRBV7-8 with TRBJ2-1; the D gene is possibly TRBD2 (6 bases). Trimming stripped 5 bases from V and 9 bases from J, with 23 bases between. The CDR3 extends over 16 amino acids. Germline V lookup: CDR1 SGHVS, CDR2 FQNEAQ. CDR3 region: CASSRLEGRVSFEQFF. CDR3 sequence (DNA): TGTGCCAGCAGCCGCTTGGAGGGACGGGTGAGTTTTGAGCAGTTCTTC.

V usage is TRBV6-1 and J usage is TRBJ2-3, with a weak D call TRBD2 (5 bases). V was trimmed by 11 bases and J by 2 bases, leaving 14 bases between them. Germline lookup yields CDR1 MNHNS and CDR2 SASEGT. This CDR3 spans 13 amino acids. In nucleotides, the CDR3 is TGTGCCCTCCGGGCTAGCCCCACAGATACGCAGTATTTT. Amino acids: CALRASPTDTQYF.

V gene TRBV28 combines with J gene TRBJ2-6, with 7 bases matching TRBD2. The ends lost 6 bases at V and 0 bases at J; junction bases unmatched: 17. Germline-derived CDR1 and CDR2 are MDHEN and SYDVKM. The length of the CDR3 is 20 residues. This CDR3 reads CASSYVTGLPTHSGANVLTF. The CDR3, as DNA: TGTGCCAGCAGCTATGTGACGGGACTACCTACCCACTCTGGGGCCAACGTCCTGACTTTC.

V and J are TRBV9 and TRBJ2-6; the D is unclear. Germline-derived CDR1 and CDR2 are SGDLS and YYNGEE. This CDR3 spans 16 amino acids. V was pared by 3 bases and J by 0 bases, with 10 bases between. CDR3 coding DNA: TGTGCCAGCAGCGGAATACAGAGCTCTGGGGCCAACGTCCTGACTTTC. This encodes CASSGIQSSGANVLTF.

This chain joins TRBV6-1 and TRBJ1-1, with TRBD1 as a possible D gene (5 bases). The CDR3 has 13 residues. Germline V gives CDR1 MNHNS, CDR2 SASEGT. V lost 6 bases and J lost 2, with 10 bases in between. This CDR3 reads CASSGGGNTEAFF. In DNA, the CDR3 is TGTGCCAGCAGCGGGGGGGGAAACACTGAAGCTTTCTTT.

The chain combines TRBV19 with TRBJ2-7; 8 bases agree with TRBD1. The CDR3 runs to 14 residues. The V gene end was trimmed by 10 bases and the J gene end by 2 bases; junction bases not matched to a gene: 10. CDR1 LNHDA and CDR2 SQIVND come from the germline V gene (reference sequence). CDR3 residues: CATRRTGITYEQYF. The DNA for the CDR3 is TGTGCCACCCGGAGGACAGGGATAACCTACGAGCAGTACTTC.